These T cell receptor beta chains were read from a single sample in a study of CD8 T cells in Susac syndrome. MiXCR, applied by TCRdb to the immunoSEQ multiplex PCR reads, yields one record per CDR3 protein. The sample holds approximately 83,000 distinct CDR3 sequences, approximately 95% seen once. The sample taken for sequencing was CD8+ T cells from PBMCs. These receptors came from a human donor with Susac syndrome. CDR3s include the opening cysteine and the closing phenylalanine or tryptophan. A D gene is named only where the DNA matches it firmly. Clone size, where shown, is once, few, many, or a class for clones that have expanded.

v_call,d_call,j_call,cdr3_length,clone_size,cdr3_nt,cdr3_aa
TRBV5-4,NA,TRBJ2-6,16,NA,TGTGCCAGCAGTAAAGACACGGTCTCTGGGGCCAACGTCCTGACTTTC,CASSKDTVSGANVLTF
TRBV29-1,TRBD2,TRBJ2-2,14,NA,TGCAGCGTAGTTGGGGGGGAGCTCACCGGGGAGCTGTTTTTT,CSVVGGELTGELFF
TRBV19,TRBD1,TRBJ2-3,18,NA,TGTGCCAGTAGTATAGGAACCGGGACAGCGCTATTCTACAGTACGCAGTATTTT,CASSIGTGTALFYSTQYF
TRBV19,NA,TRBJ2-1,14,few,TGTGCCAGTAGTATCCGGGGCTCCTACAATGAGCAGTTCTTC,CASSIRGSYNEQFF
TRBV27,TRBD1,TRBJ1-1,12,NA,TGTGCCAGCGGGACAGGGAACACTGAAGCTTTCTTT,CASGTGNTEAFF
TRBV28,NA,TRBJ2-5,13,NA,TGTGCCAGCATCGGTGAAAGGCAAGAGACCCAGTACTTC,CASIGERQETQYF
TRBV27,NA,TRBJ2-7,15,NA,TGTGCCAGCAGCCCCTTGGTAGGGATGACCTACGAGCAGTACTTC,CASSPLVGMTYEQYF
TRBV5-1,NA,TRBJ2-2,16,once,TGCGCCAGCAGCTTGGTCAACCCAACTAACACCGGGGAGCTGTTTTTT,CASSLVNPTNTGELFF
TRBV29-1,NA,TRBJ1-1,11,NA,TGCAGCGTTGATTCTTACACTGAAGCTTTCTTT,CSVDSYTEAFF
TRBV7-9,TRBD2,TRBJ2-5,16,NA,TGTGCCAGCTGGATGGATAGCGGGGGGCTCGGTGAGACCCAGTACTTC,CASWMDSGGLGETQYF
TRBV7-9,NA,TRBJ2-5,10,NA,TGTGCCACCGTACAAGAGACCCAGTACTTC,CATVQETQYF
TRBV25-1,NA,TRBJ1-5,14,NA,TGTGCCAGCAGACCAGGGGCCGACAATCAGCCCCAGCATTTT,CASRPGADNQPQHF
TRBV7-2,NA,TRBJ1-6,15,NA,TGTGCCAGCAGCTTAGCCGGGGACTCTAAGGGTCCCCTCCACTTT,CASSLAGDSKGPLHF
TRBV18,NA,TRBJ1-3,17,NA,TGTGCCAGCTCACCGGCGGTGCCAGGGGCCGAAGGAAACACCATATATTTT,CASSPAVPGAEGNTIYF
TRBV20-1,NA,TRBJ2-6,15,few,TGCAGTGCTAGCGACACTCTCTCTGGGGCCAATGTCCTGACTTTC,CSASDTLSGANVLTF
TRBV5-1,NA,TRBJ1-2,13,once,TGCGCCAGCAGCTTCGACAGGCGCTATGGCTACACCTTC,CASSFDRRYGYTF
TRBV25-1,NA,TRBJ2-2,11,NA,TGTGCCAGCAGTGTAATCGGGGAGCTGTTTTTT,CASSVIGELFF
TRBV7-9,TRBD2,TRBJ2-1,17,NA,TGTGCCAGCAGCTTATGGGCGAGCGGGGGAACCTACAATGAGCAGTTCTTC,CASSLWASGGTYNEQFF
TRBV3-1,TRBD1,TRBJ2-1,17,NA,TGTGCCAGCAGCCAACTTATCCCCGGACAGGGAGTCCATGAGCAGTTCTTC,CASSQLIPGQGVHEQFF
TRBV5-5,NA,TRBJ1-2,15,NA,TGTGCCAGCAGCTTGGAGCCGCCAACTAACTATGGCTACACCTTC,CASSLEPPTNYGYTF
TRBV3-1,NA,TRBJ2-3,15,NA,TGTGCCAGCAGCCAAGATGAGGGGCTGGGTGATACGCAGTATTTT,CASSQDEGLGDTQYF
TRBV30,NA,TRBJ2-7,14,once,TGTGCCTGGGCCGACCGGGCCTACAAGTACGAGCAGTACTTC,CAWADRAYKYEQYF
TRBV12-3/TRBV12-4,NA,TRBJ1-5,13,once,TGTGCCAGCCTTAAGGATAGCAATCAGCCCCAGCATTTT,CASLKDSNQPQHF
TRBV7-6,NA,TRBJ1-4,18,NA,TGTGCCAGCAGCCCTAGCCCAGTTCTGGGGGCAACTAATGAAAAACTGTTTTTT,CASSPSPVLGATNEKLFF
TRBV11-2,NA,TRBJ2-6,16,NA,TGTGCCAGCAGCTTAGTAGATCCCTCTGGGGCCAACGTCCTGACTTTC,CASSLVDPSGANVLTF
TRBV25-1,NA,TRBJ2-7,12,NA,TGTGCCAGCAGGACTCCCCGCGGCGAGCAGTACTTC,CASRTPRGEQYF
TRBV18,NA,TRBJ1-2,13,NA,TGTGCCAGCTCACCACCGTACACTAGTGGCTACACCTTC,CASSPPYTSGYTF
TRBV30,TRBD2,TRBJ2-7,14,NA,TGTGCCTGGAGTTCGGGGACTAGCGGCTACGAGCAGTACTTC,CAWSSGTSGYEQYF
TRBV27,TRBD2,TRBJ2-3,18,once,TGTGCCAGCAGGAGCGACCAGGCCGGGGGGGTTAGCACAGATACGCAGTATTTT,CASRSDQAGGVSTDTQYF
TRBV6-5,NA,TRBJ2-7,16,NA,NA,CASSSSTGSPTEGQYF
TRBV5-4,NA,TRBJ2-5,13,NA,TGTGCCAGCAGCCCGGTCGCCCAAGAGACCCAGTACTTC,CASSPVAQETQYF
TRBV29-1,NA,TRBJ1-2,13,NA,TGCAGCGTTGAAGATCTGACAGGCTATGGCTACACCTTC,CSVEDLTGYGYTF
TRBV7-3,NA,TRBJ2-1,14,NA,TGTGCCAGCAGCTTAAGTTTCCTAACAAATGAGCAGTTCTTC,CASSLSFLTNEQFF
TRBV12-3/TRBV12-4,NA,TRBJ2-3,15,NA,TGTGCCAGCAGTCAGGGTCGGGGGATTCCAGATACGCAGTATTTT,CASSQGRGIPDTQYF
TRBV2,TRBD2,TRBJ2-7,14,few,TGTGCCAGCAGCCCTGGGACTAGCGGCTACGAGCAGTACTTC,CASSPGTSGYEQYF
TRBV4-2,TRBD1,TRBJ2-6,21,NA,TGTGCCAGCCCTTCTATCTTGCTTGATAGGGACAGAGGTTCTGGGGCCAACGTCCTGACTTTC,CASPSILLDRDRGSGANVLTF
TRBV7-9,NA,TRBJ2-2,16,NA,TGTGCCAGCAGCGACGTCACAGGGAAACCCACCGGGGAGCTGTTTTTT,CASSDVTGKPTGELFF
TRBV27,NA,TRBJ1-1,13,few,TGTGCCAGCAGTTTGGGGGCGAACACTGAAGCTTTCTTT,CASSLGANTEAFF
TRBV20-1,NA,TRBJ1-5,15,NA,TGCAGTGCTAGAGATGGGCGGGAGTCCGGTCAGCCCCAGCATTTT,CSARDGRESGQPQHF
TRBV12-3/TRBV12-4,TRBD2,TRBJ2-1,15,once,TGTGCCAGCAGTTTCGGACTAGGGAGATACAATGAGCAGTTCTTC,CASSFGLGRYNEQFF
TRBV15,NA,TRBJ2-1,14,NA,TGTGCCACCAGCCGGCTGAGCTCCTACAATGAGCAGTTCTTC,CATSRLSSYNEQFF
TRBV27,NA,TRBJ2-2,15,NA,TGTGCCAGCAGTGGGGCGGAGGGTTCAACCGGGGAGCTGTTTTTT,CASSGAEGSTGELFF
TRBV7-9,NA,TRBJ1-4,17,NA,TGTGCCAGCAGCCCTCGGGACAATTTTGCAACTAATGAAAAACTGTTTTTT,CASSPRDNFATNEKLFF
TRBV2,NA,TRBJ2-5,17,NA,TGTGCCAGCAGTGAAGTTGGGCGGGGTAACGACCAAGAGACCCAGTACTTC,CASSEVGRGNDQETQYF
TRBV6-4,TRBD2,TRBJ2-1,15,NA,TGTGCCAGCAGTGACACTAGCGGCTCCTACAATGAGCAGTTCTTC,CASSDTSGSYNEQFF
TRBV20-1,NA,TRBJ1-2,13,NA,TGCAGTGCTAGCCCGGGACCAATCTATGGCTACACCTTC,CSASPGPIYGYTF
TRBV5-6,NA,TRBJ2-7,15,once,TGTGCCAGCAGCGCCTGGTCGGTGTACGTCTACGAGCAGTACTTC,CASSAWSVYVYEQYF
TRBV20-1,NA,TRBJ2-1,11,once,TGCAGTGCTATGTACATTCATGAGCAGTTCTTC,CSAMYIHEQFF
TRBV12-3/TRBV12-4,NA,TRBJ2-1,14,NA,TGTGCCAGCAGTCCCCCCTTAGGAGCGTGGGAGCAGTTCTTC,CASSPPLGAWEQFF
TRBV12-3/TRBV12-4,NA,TRBJ2-3,14,NA,TGTGCCAGCAGTTTAGGGCTCCCGGGCCATACGCAGTATTTT,CASSLGLPGHTQYF
TRBV13,NA,TRBJ2-7,13,NA,TGTGCCAGCAGCTCTCCGTCCGTCTACGAGCAGTACTTC,CASSSPSVYEQYF
TRBV3-1,TRBD1,TRBJ2-3,16,NA,TGTGCCAGCAGCCAAGCGAGGGGGCTAATCACAGATACGCAGTATTTT,CASSQARGLITDTQYF
TRBV7-9,NA,TRBJ1-3,14,NA,TGTGCCAGCAGCCCGAGGGCTGACGGAAACACCATATATTTT,CASSPRADGNTIYF
TRBV12-3/TRBV12-4,NA,TRBJ1-5,14,NA,TGTGCCAGCAGCCAGCAGGGAAGCAATCAGCCCCAGCATTTT,CASSQQGSNQPQHF
TRBV5-4,TRBD2,TRBJ2-7,14,NA,TGTGCCAGCAGCTTGGCACTAGCGGGGAACGAGCAGTACTTC,CASSLALAGNEQYF
TRBV28,TRBD2,TRBJ2-7,16,NA,TGTGCCAGCAGCCGACTAGCGGGAGATCGAATTGTAGAGCAGTACTTC,CASSRLAGDRIVEQYF
TRBV20-1,NA,TRBJ2-1,15,NA,TGCAGTGCTAGAGTTGCGGGGAGGATCTACAATGAGCAGTTCTTC,CSARVAGRIYNEQFF
TRBV14,NA,TRBJ2-4,13,NA,TGTGCCAGCAGCCTACTAGCCAAAAACATTCAGTACTTC,CASSLLAKNIQYF
TRBV7-9,TRBD1,TRBJ1-5,15,NA,TGTGCCAGCAGAGCCGGGACAGATAGCAATCAGCCCCAGCATTTT,CASRAGTDSNQPQHF
TRBV7-2,NA,TRBJ1-2,15,once,TGTGCCAGCAGCTTAGCAGGTTCATTCAACTATGGCTACACCTTC,CASSLAGSFNYGYTF